These T cell receptor beta chains were read from a single sample in a study of technical replicates of blood from a handful of donors. This table comes from immunoSEQ multiplex PCR, and its TCRdb copy is limited to in-frame clones, with some not included. The sample has nearly 95,000 clones, approximately 95% seen once. Material: T cells isolated from PBMCs. The receptors here all came from a human donor in good health. The conserved cysteine and the conserved F or W are not part of the CDR3 here.

V,CDR3
TRBV27,ASSRSSGTAHNEQF
TRBV7-8,ASSLLQGLTEAF
TRBV7-3,ASSLGLAGNNEQF
TRBV6-5,ASSYPTGGQETQY
TRBV5-1,ASSLGQPYQPQH
TRBV6-5,ASRKQFSNQPQH
TRBV25-1,ASSESGVGYT
TRBV28,ASRPGTSGYYEQY
TRBV7-3,ASSPTSGSGDTQY
TRBV2,AIQSNTEAF
TRBV6-1,ASTEAGGPGKNIQY
TRBV19,ASSRDRGQEQF
TRBV6-1,ASSGNSGSSYNEQF
TRBV27,ASSLGTGYYEQY
TRBV27,ASLGGYEQY
TRBV19,ASSPHGVRLAGVYEQY
TRBV7-2,ASSSGQIIYNEQF
TRBV27,ASGTEETQY
TRBV9,ASSVGGLANEQY
TRBV9,ASSGSGRTDTQY
TRBV6-1,ASSLDRDNQPQH
TRBV29-1,SVDPAARYGYT
TRBV30,AWSTMNTEAF
TRBV27,ASSLPGFRGTSTGELF
TRBV29-1,SVAAGLNQPQH
TRBV6-1,ASSEIQVYEQY
TRBV30,AVEKLAGVKTQY
TRBV11-3,ASSLGGQNTEAF
TRBV30,AWSFPGGYGYT
TRBV27,ASSSASGRSPYEQY
TRBV11-3,ASSLDLTGSETQY
TRBV4-3,ASSQDQGRRALTYEQY
TRBV19,ASSIDLTGLGYEQY
TRBV19,ASSIQASNQPQH
TRBV7-2,ASSFRGAYSGNTIY
TRBV25-1,ASREPRGLGNTIY
TRBV7-2,ASSLGRGGVDQPQH
TRBV7-2,ASSSTSGRDTQY
TRBV10-2,ASSEGQGAYEKLF
TRBV4-3,ASSLNWGVVGTDTQY
TRBV14,ASSQDLAGAETQY
TRBV6-5,ASSLGSIGTEAF
TRBV11-1,ASSLYLEQY
TRBV6-6,ASSYSIGGSRNEQF
TRBV19,ASRPGQGRGEWEKLF
TRBV13,ASSLGQGGEPQH
TRBV28,ASSPPTAGYANYGYT
TRBV9,ASSVGGDRLSSYEQY
TRBV6-5,ASAGLADMTYEQY
TRBV9,ASSEGGAGNIQY